These T cell receptor beta chains were read from a single sample in a study of graft-versus-host responses after intestinal transplantation. Profiled with immunoSEQ multiplex PCR; TCRdb holds only in-frame clones, not every one. Of about 69,000 clones listed, more than 90% were seen once; the top ten hold approximately 6.3%. The starting material was bone marrow, obtained nearly 750 days after intestinal transplantation. Source of these receptors: a human patient who received an intestinal transplant, so some T cells may come from the graft donor. Both conserved end residues are part of each CDR3. D genes are given only for firm matches. Size is stated for part of the rows, as once, few or many counts, or as a class when the clone is expanded.

TRBD2	TRBV11-2	NA	TRBJ2-2	TGTGCCAGCAGCCTGCGGGGGACCGGGGAGCTGTTTTTT	CASSLRGTGELFF
NA	TRBV5-1	NA	TRBJ2-5	TGCGCCAGCAGCTTGGCCGCGGGCGGGATCGAGACCCAGTACTTC	CASSLAAGGIETQYF
NA	TRBV10-1	NA	TRBJ2-2	TGCGCCAGCAGTGAGTCCATAACAAACACCGGGGAGCTGTTTTTT	CASSESITNTGELFF
TRBD1	TRBV7-9	NA	TRBJ2-1	TGTGCCAGCAGCTCTCGGACAGGGAGGTCGAGTGAGCAGTTCTTC	CASSSRTGRSSEQFF
NA	TRBV2	once	TRBJ1-2	TGTGCCAGCACAGTGAGAACGGGAACTAACTATGGCTACACCTTC	CASTVRTGTNYGYTF
NA	TRBV10-1	NA	TRBJ1-1	TGCGCCAGCAGTGACCCGAACCATAGTCATAAGTCGAACACTGAAGCTTTCTTT	CASSDPNHSHKSNTEAFF
TRBD1	TRBV9	NA	TRBJ2-1	TGTGCCAGCAGCGCCGGGACAGGGAACTACAATGAGCAGTTCTTC	CASSAGTGNYNEQFF
NA	TRBV6-5	NA	TRBJ1-2	TGTGCCAGCAGTTACTTCGGCAGATTGGGACCTGGCTACACCTTC	CASSYFGRLGPGYTF
TRBD1	TRBV4-1	once	TRBJ2-7	TGCGCCACCCGTAAAGGACAGGGGGTGGGCTACGAGCAGTACTTC	CATRKGQGVGYEQYF
TRBD2	TRBV6-5	NA	TRBJ2-7	TGTGCCAGCAGTACTAGCGGGAACTCCTACGAGCAGTACTTC	CASSTSGNSYEQYF
TRBD2	TRBV6-4	NA	TRBJ2-1	TGTGCCAGCAGTGACAGCGGGGGGGCCAATGAGCAGTTCTTC	CASSDSGGANEQFF
NA	TRBV19	NA	TRBJ2-1	TGTGCCAGTAGTAGTGAATTTGTGGGAGTTGAAGACAATGAGCAGTTCTTC	CASSSEFVGVEDNEQFF
NA	TRBV6-5	once	TRBJ2-2	TGTGCCAGCAGTTACTATCCGGGGACCGCCGGGGAGCTGTTTTTT	CASSYYPGTAGELFF
NA	TRBV6-6	once	TRBJ1-5	TGTGCCAGCAGCCTGCGTTTTGGCAATCAGCCCCAGCATTTT	CASSLRFGNQPQHF
NA	TRBV20-1	few	TRBJ1-2	TGCAGTGCTAGAGAAACTATGAACACCTTC	CSARETMNTF
NA	TRBV7-3	NA	TRBJ2-5	TGTGCCAGCAGCCCGAATGCGGGGCGCGGAGAGACCCAGTACTTC	CASSPNAGRGETQYF
NA	TRBV7-3	NA	TRBJ1-6	TGTGCCAGCAGCTCGGGACTGCTGAGCTCCTATAATTCACCCCTCCACTTT	CASSSGLLSSYNSPLHF
NA	TRBV5-6	NA	TRBJ1-1	TGTGCCAGCAGCTTGGGGGCGGGGACTGAAGCTTTCTTT	CASSLGAGTEAFF
TRBD1	TRBV27	NA	TRBJ1-6	TGTGCCAGCAGTCCACAACAGGGGGCAGGCTATAATTCACCCCTCCACTTT	CASSPQQGAGYNSPLHF
NA	TRBV4-1	NA	TRBJ1-5	TGCGCCAGCAGCCAAGTATTAGGAAACAATCAGCCCCAGCATTTT	CASSQVLGNNQPQHF
TRBD1	TRBV29-1	NA	TRBJ2-1	TGCAGCGTTGAAGTTGTGGGACAGGGGGTTGAGCAGTTCTTC	CSVEVVGQGVEQFF
NA	TRBV7-3	NA	TRBJ2-7	TGTGCCAGCAGCTTAGGCCCCGATGGTGGGGGCCACGAGCAGTACTTC	CASSLGPDGGGHEQYF
TRBD1	TRBV5-1	NA	TRBJ1-2	TGCGCCAGCAGCCTACTAGGACAGGGGGGAACTGGCTACACCTTC	CASSLLGQGGTGYTF
NA	TRBV6-6	NA	TRBJ1-1	TGTGCCAGCAGTTACTCGTGGGGGATGAACACTGAAGCTTTCTTT	CASSYSWGMNTEAFF
TRBD1	TRBV5-1	NA	TRBJ1-1	TGCGCCAGCAGCTTGGATTTATGGGACAGGGGGAACACTGAAGCTTTCTTT	CASSLDLWDRGNTEAFF
NA	TRBV5-1	NA	TRBJ1-1	TGCGCCAGCAGCAAATCCCCGACAGTGAACACTGAAGCTTTCTTT	CASSKSPTVNTEAFF
NA	TRBV7-9	NA	TRBJ1-5	TGTGCCAGCAGCTTAACTGGCTCCCACAATCAGCCCCAGCATTTT	CASSLTGSHNQPQHF
NA	TRBV6-1	NA	TRBJ2-5	TGTGCCAGCAGTGAAGCGCCCCTAGTATGGCAAGAGACCCAGTACTTC	CASSEAPLVWQETQYF
NA	TRBV6-1	once	TRBJ1-2	TGTGCCAGTCGAGGCCCGGCTGGTGGCTACACCTTC	CASRGPAGGYTF
TRBD1	TRBV7-3	NA	TRBJ2-1	TGTGCCAGCAGCTACGGGACAGTCAATGAGCAGTTCTTC	CASSYGTVNEQFF
NA	TRBV9	NA	TRBJ2-1	TGTGCCAGCAGCGTGGAACATGAGCAGTTCTTC	CASSVEHEQFF
TRBD1	TRBV2	NA	TRBJ1-1	TGTGCCAGCAGGACAGGGCGGAACACTGAAGCTTTCTTT	CASRTGRNTEAFF
TRBD1	TRBV6-4	medium-sized	TRBJ2-7	TGTGCCAGCGACCTAGGGACAGCTAAGGAGCAGTACTTC	CASDLGTAKEQYF
NA	TRBV6-6	NA	TRBJ2-7	TGTGCCAGCAGTTACGGAGGCCCCTCCTACGAGCAGTACTTC	CASSYGGPSYEQYF
TRBD2	TRBV7-3	NA	TRBJ2-7	TGTGCCAGCAGCCCCGGCCCTCTAGCGGGGGGGGGCTACGAGCAGTACTTC	CASSPGPLAGGGYEQYF
NA	TRBV27	NA	TRBJ2-7	TGTGCCAGCAGTTTAAAGTCCGGACAGAGGTACGAGCAGTACTTC	CASSLKSGQRYEQYF
NA	TRBV7-9	once	TRBJ2-2	TGTGCCAGCAGCTTAAAGGCTAGCGCCACCGGGGAGCTGTTTTTT	CASSLKASATGELFF
TRBD2	TRBV2	NA	TRBJ2-1	TGTGCCAGCAGCGGGACTAGCGCCTACAATGAGCAGTTCTTC	CASSGTSAYNEQFF
NA	TRBV7-9	NA	TRBJ1-2	TGTGCCAGCAACTTAGGGGCGGGGCCGGTTTTC	CASNLGAGPVF
NA	TRBV6-6	NA	TRBJ2-3	TGTGCCAGCAGTTCCCCAGATACGCAGTATTTT	CASSSPDTQYF
NA	TRBV5-6	NA	TRBJ1-5	TGTGCCAGCAGCCGTAAGATGAATAGCAATCAGCCCCAGCATTTT	CASSRKMNSNQPQHF
NA	TRBV13	NA	TRBJ2-2	TGTGCCAGCAGCCTAAAACACGGGGAGCTGTTTTTT	CASSLKHGELFF
TRBD2	TRBV18	NA	TRBJ2-4	TGTGCCAGCTCACCACCGAGAGGACTAGCGGGAGGAAGGGTTTCGGGAGCCAAAAACATTCAGTACTTC	CASSPPRGLAGGRVSGAKNIQYF
NA	TRBV6-6	NA	TRBJ1-3	TGTGCCAGCAGTACAGGGAGCTCTGGAAACACCATATATTTT	CASSTGSSGNTIYF
NA	TRBV2	NA	TRBJ2-7	TGTGCCAGCAGTGTCAGCCAGGTGGTATACGAGCAGTACTTC	CASSVSQVVYEQYF
NA	TRBV18	NA	TRBJ1-1	TGTGCCAGCTCACCAACGATGACAGATTACACTGAAGCTTTCTTT	CASSPTMTDYTEAFF
NA	TRBV7-2	NA	TRBJ2-7	TGTGCCAGCAGCCAACGGAGCTCCTACGAGCAGTACTTC	CASSQRSSYEQYF
TRBD2	TRBV25-1	NA	TRBJ2-7	TGTGCCAGCAGTGAATCTGGGGCGGGAGGGTACGAGCAGTACTTC	CASSESGAGGYEQYF